Sequencing of this T cell receptor (beta chain) was carried out in a study of blood T cell repertoires in COVID-19. At the level of the study: The United States, Italy and Spain provided the acute and convalescent COVID-19 samples. The analysed material was cDNA or gDNA that came from T cells, B-cell-depleted T cells, or PBMCs.

In the study's own analysis: Reference gene primer amplification yielded estimated nucleated cell counts. This table comes from immunoSEQ multiplex PCR, and its TCRdb copy is limited to in-frame clones, with some not included. That table furnishes V, J and clone size, whereas the DNA furnished D and trimming. The table includes 300,000 to 400,000 clones, around 91% detected once. The CDR3 has 16 residues. This receptor was taken from a young woman who had recovered from COVID-19. The chain recombines TRBV21-1 with TRBJ2-2; TRBD2 is the table's D call and was not checked against the DNA. TRBV21-1 is a documented pseudogene. Sequenced input: peripheral blood. CDR3 loop: CASNQGGAENTGELFF. The CDR3 DNA sequence: TGTGCCAGCAACCAAGGGGGGGCTGAAAACACCGGGGAGCTGTTTTTT.